Listed here are 30 T cell receptor beta chains from one sample, sequenced in a study of T cell responses to AZD1222 COVID-19 vaccine. TCRdb's copy holds only in-frame clones and misses some; the assay was immunoSEQ multiplex PCR. The sample lists 46,000 or so clones, over 60% seen once, with under 7.5% in the top ten. The sequencing used peripheral blood, collected on day 0 of AZD1222 vaccination. These receptors came from an adult in good health.

The chain uses TRBV27 and TRBJ1-1; D not resolved. This CDR3 is 13 amino acids long. The V end lost 3 bases, the J end lost 5 bases, and 10 bases lay between the germline ends. Germline CDR1 reads MNHEY; CDR2 reads SMNVEV (reference sequence). The CDR3 nucleotides read TGTGCCAGCAGTTTTTTGGGTTGGACTGAAGCTTTCTTT. Translating gives CASSFLGWTEAFF.

This clone has just a few counts. V usage is TRBV12-5 and J usage is TRBJ2-3; 11 positions match TRBD2. The CDR3 is 16 residues long. Trimming at V came to 1 base and at J to 2 bases, leaving 2 bases not matched to a gene. CDR1 LGHNT and CDR2 FRNRAP come from the germline V gene. The CDR3 is CASGLGLAGLTDTQYF. DNA of the CDR3: TGTGCTAGTGGTTTGGGACTAGCGGGGCTCACAGATACGCAGTATTTT. Full variable domain (missing parts from reference TRBV12-5 and TRBJ2-3): DARVTQTPRHKVTEMGQEVTMRCQPILGHNTVFWYRQTMMQGLELLAYFRNRAPLDDSGMPKDRFSAEMPDATLATLKIQPSEPRDSAVYFCASGLGLAGLTDTQYFGPGTRLTVL.

The V and J genes are TRBV11-2 and TRBJ2-1; 7 bases agree with TRBD1. V gave up 1 base and J gave up 7 bases; unmatched junction bases: 1. The CDR3 has 13 residues. The germline CDR1 and CDR2 sequences are SGHAT and FQNNGV. CDR3 sequence: CASSLGRGNEQFF. As DNA, the CDR3 is TGTGCCAGCAGCTTAGGCAGGGGGAATGAGCAGTTCTTC.

This chain links TRBV11-3 with TRBJ2-5; no clear D gene. This CDR3 has 13 amino acids. The V gene lost 5 bases and the J gene lost 2 bases, with 9 bases spanning the gap. CDR1 and CDR2 from the germline V gene are SGHNT and YENEEA. In DNA, the CDR3 is TGTGCCAGCAGCCGTGGACCGCAAGAGACCCAGTACTTC. Amino acid sequence: CASSRGPQETQYF.

The chain joins TRBV19 to TRBJ2-1; 8 nucleotides match TRBD2. CDR1 is LNHDA and CDR2 is SQIVND in the germline V gene (reference sequence). This CDR3 is built from 16 residues. V shed 3 bases, J shed 5 bases, and the junction held 9 bases outside the gene matches. DNA for the CDR3: TGTGCCAGTAGTATTTACAAGCGGGAGATCAACAATGAGCAGTTCTTC. This gives the protein CASSIYKREINNEQFF. The complete variable domain, with remaining parts taken from reference TRBV19 and TRBJ2-1, reads DGGITQSPKYLFRKEGQNVTLSCEQNLNHDAMYWYRQDPGQGLRLIYYSQIVNDFQKGDIAEGYSVSREKKESFPLTVTSAQKNPTAFYLCASSIYKREINNEQFFGPGTRLTVL.

The chain links TRBV30 to TRBJ1-5; TRBD1 matches at 8 bases. Germline V CDR1 and CDR2: GTSNPN, SVGIG (reference sequence). J gave up 2 bases and V 5 bases, and 2 bases lay outside the gene matches. The CDR3 has 13 residues. The CDR3 DNA sequence: TGTGCCTGGGCAGGGGGCGGCAATCAGCCCCAGCATTTT. It specifies CAWAGGGNQPQHF.

This clone showed up just once. The chain carries TRBV2 and TRBJ1-3, with a tentative D call TRBD1 (6 bases). Germline V gene lookup returns CDR1 SNHLY and CDR2 FYNNEI. V lost 2 bases, J lost 7 bases, and 12 bases lay in between. The CDR3 is 14 residues long. DNA for the CDR3: TGTGCCAGCAGTGAAACGGACAGAAGGAACACCATATATTTT. Translation gives CASSETDRRNTIYF.

Concerning this clone: Other DNA sequences of this sample code for an identical CDR3. The chain is built from TRBV9 and TRBJ1-1, with D perhaps TRBD1 (5 bases). The CDR3 has 14 amino acids. V lost 3 bases and J lost 2, with 11 bases in between. Germline V CDR1 and CDR2: SGDLS, YYNGEE. The chain's CDR3 is CASSETGDNTEAFF. The DNA of the CDR3 is TGTGCCAGCAGCGAAACAGGAGATAACACTGAAGCTTTCTTT.

This chain links TRBV29-1 with TRBJ2-7, with 8 bases aligning to TRBD1. Losses at the gene ends were 4 bases for V and 4 bases for J; bases not matched to a gene: 12. The CDR3 extends over 15 amino acids. Germline V gene lookup returns CDR1 SQVTM and CDR2 ANQGSEA. The DNA for the CDR3 is TGCAGCGTTGCGGGTAAGGAGACAGGGGCGTACGAGCAGTACTTC. This gives the protein CSVAGKETGAYEQYF.

This rearrangement joins TRBV15 to TRBJ1-5, with 10 bases matching TRBD1. J gave up 6 bases and V 1 base, and 0 bases lay outside the gene matches. Germline loops: CDR1 LNHNV, CDR2 YYDKDF (reference sequence). The CDR3 extends over 14 amino acids. The CDR3 region is CATSRGTGGQPQHF. The CDR3 region has the DNA TGTGCCACCAGCAGAGGGACAGGGGGTCAGCCCCAGCATTTT.

This clone turned up a few times. V gene TRBV7-7 combines with J gene TRBJ2-2, with 8 positions matching TRBD1. There are 14 residues in the CDR3. Looked up from germline, CDR1 is SSHAT and CDR2 is FNYEAQ (reference sequence). The V and J ends lost 5 bases and 6 bases, in that order; junction bases with no gene match: 5. This chain's CDR3 is CASSPDRGSGELFF. The CDR3 nucleotides read TGTGCCAGCAGCCCTGACAGGGGCTCCGGGGAGCTGTTTTTT.

The CDR3 DNA follows: TGTGCCAGCAGTGAGGTGAGGGAAGGAGCTTTCTTT. This translates into CASSEVREGAFF. V is TRBV2 and J is TRBJ1-1; the D is unclear. V was trimmed by 3 bases and J by 10 bases, leaving 12 bases between them. The length of the CDR3 is 12 residues. Germline loops: CDR1 SNHLY, CDR2 FYNNEI.

The table lists this clone with a few counts. The rearrangement uses TRBV7-2 and TRBJ2-3, with 8 bases matching TRBD1. CDR1 and CDR2 from the germline V gene are SGHTA and FQGNSA. The V gene end was trimmed by 1 base and the J gene end by 4 bases; junction bases not matched to a gene: 1. The CDR3 loop spans 14 amino acids. The CDR3 sequence: CASSLVQGADTQYF. CDR3 coding DNA: TGTGCCAGCAGCTTAGTACAGGGGGCAGATACGCAGTATTTT.

This clone occurred a few times. The chain is built from TRBV27 and TRBJ2-3; D may be TRBD1 (6 bases). CDR3 length: 14 amino acids. CDR1 is MNHEY, CDR2 SMNVEV, per germline (reference sequence). V lost 6 bases and J lost 0, with 10 bases in between. The CDR3: CASSNTGSTDTQYF. The CDR3 coding sequence is TGTGCCAGCAGCAATACAGGGAGCACAGATACGCAGTATTTT.

The J gene is TRBJ2-1, the V gene TRBV5-5, with 9 bases that match TRBD1. The CDR3 has 18 amino acids. Germline V gene lookup returns CDR1 SGHKS and CDR2 YYEKEE (reference sequence). The V segment lost 1 base and the J segment 7 bases; nucleotides outside the gene matches: 15. In DNA, the CDR3 is TGTGCCAGCAGCTTGCAGTTCCGGGACAGGGTGGTTGGAAATGAGCAGTTCTTC. Its protein is CASSLQFRDRVVGNEQFF.

V is TRBV5-8 and J is TRBJ1-5, with 11 bases lining up with TRBD1. The V segment lost 5 bases and the J segment 7 bases; nucleotides outside the gene matches: 5. There are 14 residues in the CDR3. The germline gives CDR1 SGHTS, CDR2 YDEGEE. Here the CDR3 reads CASRGTGGGQPQHF. Written as DNA, the CDR3 is TGTGCCAGCAGGGGGACAGGGGGAGGGCAGCCCCAGCATTTT.

V and J are TRBV9 and TRBJ2-3; a possible D gene is TRBD2 (5 bases). CDR3 length: 17 residues. CDR1 and CDR2 from the germline V gene are SGDLS and YYNGEE. Trimming removed 0 bases at V and 0 bases at J, with 14 bases between. CDR3 coding DNA: TGTGCCAGCAGCGTAGGTGACGGCGGGCCTAGCACAGATACGCAGTATTTT. As protein: CASSVGDGGPSTDTQYF.

V usage is TRBV5-1 and J usage is TRBJ2-3, with a possible D match to TRBD1 (6 bases). Trimming cost V 1 base and J 0 bases, with 12 bases left between them. The CDR3 runs 16 residues. CDR1 and CDR2 from the germline V gene are SGHRS and YFSETQ. The CDR3 loop reads CASSLSQGLSTDTQYF. In nucleotides, the CDR3 is TGCGCCAGCAGCTTGTCCCAGGGGCTTAGCACAGATACGCAGTATTTT.

The chain employs TRBV6-5 and TRBJ1-4, with D possibly TRBD1 on 6 matching bases. V gave up 6 bases and J gave up 0 bases, with 11 bases separating them. The germline V gene has CDR1 MNHEY and CDR2 SVGAGI. CDR3 length equals 15 residues. CDR3 protein: CASRQGLATNEKLFF. The DNA of the CDR3 is TGTGCCAGCAGACAGGGCCTTGCAACTAATGAAAAACTGTTTTTT.

In its sample, this clone was seen a few times. The chain recombines TRBV29-1 with TRBJ1-1; TRBD1 matches at 9 bases. J was trimmed by 3 bases and V by 1 base; bases with no gene match: 3. Germline V CDR1 and CDR2: SQVTM, ANQGSEA. The CDR3 loop spans 14 amino acids. The CDR3 region is CSVEGDRVDTEAFF. The CDR3 DNA follows: TGCAGCGTTGAAGGGGACAGGGTCGACACTGAAGCTTTCTTT.

The genes are TRBV10-2 and TRBJ1-1; TRBD1 matches at 8 bases. Per the germline V gene, CDR1 is WSHSY and CDR2 is SAAADI. The CDR3 sequence is 14 residues long. V dropped 2 bases and J dropped 4; count of bases not matched to a gene: 3. The chain's CDR3 is CASSEQGAGTEAFF. The DNA of the CDR3 is TGCGCCAGCAGTGAGCAGGGGGCCGGCACTGAAGCTTTCTTT.

This sequence joins TRBV28 and TRBJ1-5; no reliable D call. In germline, CDR1 is MDHEN, CDR2 SYDVKM. The V gene lost 1 base and the J gene lost 6 bases, with 16 bases spanning the gap. This CDR3 is 16 amino acids long. This CDR3 is CASSLLLGRFGQPQHF. CDR3 bases: TGTGCCAGCAGTTTATTACTCGGCAGGTTTGGTCAGCCCCAGCATTTT.

This rearrangement joins TRBV6-2 or TRBV6-3 to TRBJ2-7; the match to TRBD2 covers 10 bases. The V and J ends lost 4 bases and 3 bases, in that order; junction bases with no gene match: 9. The CDR3 is 16 residues long. The germline V gene encodes CDR1 MNHEY and CDR2 SVGEGT. The CDR3 here is CASSSPTSGAFYEQYF. The DNA for the CDR3 is TGTGCCAGCAGTTCCCCCACTAGCGGGGCTTTCTACGAGCAGTACTTC.

The chain joins TRBV6-2 or TRBV6-3 to TRBJ2-1; 9 bases align to TRBD1. V gave up 4 bases and J gave up 9 bases; unmatched junction bases: 7. CDR1 MNHEY and CDR2 SVGEGT come from the germline V gene. This CDR3 has 14 residues. CDR3 coding DNA: TGTGCCAGCAGTTGGGTAGGGACAGGGTTTGAGCAGTTCTTC. Its protein product is CASSWVGTGFEQFF.

The V call is TRBV29-1, the J call TRBJ1-3, with 7 nucleotides matching TRBD1. The CDR3 extends over 14 amino acids. The germline V gene has CDR1 SQVTM and CDR2 ANQGSEA. V was clipped by 6 bases and J by 3 bases; unmatched bases: 8. The CDR3 loop is CSVSGQSFGNTIYF. The CDR3 DNA reads as TGCAGCGTATCGGGACAGTCTTTTGGAAACACCATATATTTT. The full variable domain, with the rest looked up from reference TRBV29-1 and TRBJ1-3, is SAVISQKPSRDICQRGTSLTIQCQVDSQVTMMFWYRQQPGQSLTLIATANQGSEATYESGFVIDKFPISRPNLTFSTLTVSNMSPEDSSIYLCSVSGQSFGNTIYFGEGSWLTVV.

The chain recombines TRBV5-6 with TRBJ2-2; 7 bases map to TRBD1. The CDR3 length is 15 residues. V lost 2 bases, J lost 4 bases, and 5 bases stayed unmatched. Germline loops: CDR1 SGHDT, CDR2 YYEEEE. The CDR3 DNA is TGTGCCAGCAGCTTACGGACAGGAGCCACCGGGGAGCTGTTTTTT. The encoded protein is CASSLRTGATGELFF. The full variable domain, completed using reference TRBV5-6 and TRBJ2-2, is DAGVTQSPTHLIKTRGQQVTLRCSPKSGHDTVSWYQQALGQGPQFIFQYYEEEERQRGNFPDRFSGHQFPNYSSELNVNALLLGDSALYLCASSLRTGATGELFFGEGSRLTVL.

This clone was counted only a few times. This chain uses TRBV3-1 (or the pseudogene TRBV3-2) with TRBJ2-5, with D uncertain. The CDR3 has 15 amino acids. The ends were cut back, 2 bases at V and 0 bases at J, with 10 bases in the middle. Germline CDR1 and CDR2: LGHDT and YNNKEL (reference sequence). CDR3 nucleotide sequence: TGTGCCAGCAGCCAAACGGGTCAGTACCAAGAGACCCAGTACTTC. Translated, it gives CASSQTGQYQETQYF.

The rearrangement links TRBV14 to TRBJ1-1; tentatively, D is TRBD1 (6 bases). Germline-derived CDR1 and CDR2 are SGHDN and FVKESK. V gave up 8 bases and J gave up 4 bases, with 14 bases separating them. The CDR3 has 13 residues. The CDR3 DNA is TGTGCCAGCGAGAGCCAGGGGCTCACTGAAGCTTTCTTT. As protein: CASESQGLTEAFF.

The chain couples TRBV2 to TRBJ2-5; D remains unclear. V was clipped by 4 bases and J by 2 bases, with 8 bases between them. Germline-derived CDR1 and CDR2 are SNHLY and FYNNEI. CDR3 length: 13 residues. The CDR3 is CASSVPEQETQYF. The CDR3 region has the DNA TGTGCCAGCAGTGTTCCGGAACAAGAGACCCAGTACTTC.

CDR3 region: CSVVSSGNHNEQFF. The DNA of the CDR3 is TGCAGCGTCGTTTCTAGCGGAAATCACAATGAGCAGTTCTTC. The V and J genes are TRBV29-1 and TRBJ2-1; the match to TRBD2 covers 7 bases. The germline gives CDR1 SQVTM, CDR2 ANQGSEA. V shed 6 bases, J shed 5 bases, and the junction held 10 bases outside the gene matches. The CDR3 runs to 14 residues.